A single sample gave rise to the 9 T cell receptor beta chains below, sequenced in a study of beta chain features in type 1 diabetes. The sequenced template was cDNA made from the entire isolated RNA. TCRdb keeps only in-frame clones here, not all; method: immunoSEQ multiplex PCR. The sample carries some 44,000 clones, roughly half recorded once. Sample: Tregs from blood. All receptors come from a woman in her late teens or twenties in good health.

This chain joins TRBV2 and TRBJ1-2, with TRBD1 matching 8 bases. Per germline, CDR1 SNHLY and CDR2 FYNNEI. The CDR3 length is 13 residues. Trimming at V came to 7 bases and at J to 5 bases, leaving 6 bases not matched to a gene. The CDR3 sequence: CASIVDRAYGYTF. CDR3 bases: TGTGCCAGCATCGTGGACAGGGCGTATGGCTACACCTTC.

The rearrangement links TRBV19 to TRBJ2-5, with 10 bases that match TRBD2. The CDR3 spans 15 residues. J gave up 0 bases and V 5 bases, and 3 bases lay outside the gene matches. Germline CDR1 and CDR2: LNHDA and SQIVND (reference sequence). The CDR3 spells CASSEAGGYQETQYF. DNA of the CDR3: TGTGCCAGTAGTGAAGCGGGAGGGTACCAAGAGACCCAGTACTTC. Based on the CDR3 plus reference TRBV19 and TRBJ2-5, the full variable domain is DGGITQSPKYLFRKEGQNVTLSCEQNLNHDAMYWYRQDPGQGLRLIYYSQIVNDFQKGDIAEGYSVSREKKESFPLTVTSAQKNPTAFYLCASSEAGGYQETQYFGPGTRLLVL.

This chain connects TRBV23-1 to TRBJ2-1; the D gene is possibly TRBD1 (5 bases). TRBV23-1 is placed among ORFs of uncertain function. V gave up 7 bases and J gave up 13 bases, with 11 bases separating them. The CDR3 has 10 residues. This chain's CDR3 is CASNSQGQFF. The CDR3 DNA reads TGCGCCAGCAATTCCCAGGGTCAGTTCTTC.

This clone was seen a handful of times. The chain employs TRBV29-1 and TRBJ2-7; 8 positions agree with TRBD2. Per the germline V gene, CDR1 is SQVTM and CDR2 is ANQGSEA. CDR3 length equals 14 residues. Unmatched junction bases numbered 4, after V lost 1 base and J lost 2 bases. CDR3 nucleotide sequence: TGCAGCGTTGAAGCCAGCGGGGGAGCCTACGAGCAGTACTTC. Its protein is CSVEASGGAYEQYF.

V is TRBV7-3 and J is TRBJ1-1; 8 bases fit TRBD1. Germline values: CDR1 SGHTA, CDR2 FQGTGA. This CDR3 contains 13 residues. V lost 5 bases and J lost 10; bases outside the gene matches: 9. The CDR3 sequence is CASSLGAGGAAFF. In DNA, the CDR3 is TGTGCCAGCAGCCTGGGCGCAGGGGGCGCAGCTTTCTTT. The full variable domain, with the rest looked up from reference TRBV7-3 and TRBJ1-1, is GAGVSQTPSNKVTEKGKYVELRCDPISGHTALYWYRQSLGQGPEFLIYFQGTGAADDSGLPNDRFFAVRPEGSVSTLKIQRTERGDSAVYLCASSLGAGGAAFFGQGTRLTVV.

The chain recombines TRBV10-3 with TRBJ1-5; D unresolved. This CDR3 has 15 amino acids. V was trimmed by 0 bases and J by 3 bases, leaving 9 bases between them. Germline CDR1 is ENHRY and CDR2 is SYGVKD. The CDR3 here is CAISESFSSNQPQHF. In DNA, the CDR3 is TGTGCCATCAGTGAGTCGTTTTCTTCCAATCAGCCCCAGCATTTT.

The genes are TRBV19 and TRBJ2-4; 10 positions agree with TRBD2. The ends lost 2 bases at V and 5 bases at J; junction bases unmatched: 3. The CDR3 totals 15 residues. Germline lookup yields CDR1 LNHDA and CDR2 SQIVND (reference sequence). The CDR3 spells CASSILAGAENIQYF. DNA for the CDR3: TGTGCCAGTAGTATACTAGCGGGAGCGGAAAACATTCAGTACTTC.

The chain uses TRBV7-9 and TRBJ2-3; D possibly corresponds to TRBD2 (5 bases). The V end was cut by 4 bases, the J end by 1 base, with 15 bases between. The CDR3 is made up of 16 amino acids. Germline V gene data show CDR1 as SEHNR and CDR2 as FQNEAQ (reference sequence). In DNA, the CDR3 is TGTGCCAGCAGCTCCCGAAGAGGGTCTGGCACAGATACGCAGTATTTT. Translation: CASSSRRGSGTDTQYF.

This clone was seen a handful of times. This sequence joins TRBV6-5 and TRBJ1-1; D is perhaps TRBD1 (5 bases). The CDR3 has 14 residues. Germline-derived CDR1 and CDR2 are MNHEY and SVGAGI. Trimming took 3 bases from V and 8 from J, leaving 16 bases between them. The CDR3 spells CASSYGHPEFEAFF. CDR3 nucleotide sequence: TGTGCCAGCAGTTATGGACATCCGGAATTCGAAGCTTTCTTT.